Sequencing of this TCR beta chain was carried out in a study of shared clonotypes between healthy human individuals. This clone was observed a few times. The donors were adults (healthy and HIV-negative) with no recent acute infections or vaccinations. Sequencing was performed with immunoSEQ multiplex PCR; in TCRdb, only in-frame clones are kept and a portion is missing. The sample has fewer than 400,000 clones; roughly 70% are singletons. This TCR derives from a man younger than 40 in good health. The sample taken for sequencing was memory CD4+ T cells sorted from blood. The sample's subset: CD45RA-negative fraction.

The CDR3 bases are TGTGCCAGCTCACCATTAGGCAGCTCCTACGAGCAGTACTTC. As protein: CASSPLGSSYEQYF. The chain joins TRBV18 to TRBJ2-7; the D is unclear. This CDR3 spans 14 amino acids. The V end lost 2 bases, the J end lost 0 bases, and 8 bases lay between the germline ends. The germline gives CDR1 KGHSH, CDR2 LQKENI.